One and the same sample provided the 20 T cell receptor beta chains below, sequenced in a study of PD-1 blockade in classical Hodgkin lymphoma. Each of the patients experienced relapse following autologous stem cell transplantation, and their brentuximab vedotin exposure differed. Libraries were prepared by immunoSEQ multiplex PCR; TCRdb keeps only in-frame clonotypes and omits some of them. This sample carries 55,000 to 60,000 clones, roughly 90% of them seen once, and the ten largest clones take about 10%. Source: peripheral blood mononuclear cells (PBMCs), taken before the second cycle of nivolumab. Receptors originate from a human donor with classical Hodgkin lymphoma.

This chain links TRBV2 with TRBJ1-2; 9 bases fit TRBD1. The CDR3 spans 12 residues. CDR1 and CDR2 (germline): SNHLY, FYNNEI. With 9 bases clipped from V and 6 bases from J, the junction kept 5 bases outside the gene matches. The CDR3 reads CARGTGNHGYTF. Written as DNA, the CDR3 is TGTGCCAGGGGGACAGGGAACCATGGCTACACCTTC.

The chain uses TRBV4-1 and TRBJ1-1; D is uncertain. CDR1 and CDR2 from the germline V gene are MGHRA and YSYEKL. The CDR3 loop spans 15 amino acids. Trimming pared 0 bases from V and 3 bases from J, leaving 11 bases between. This chain's CDR3 is CASSQDLSRHTEAFF. The CDR3 DNA follows: TGCGCCAGCAGCCAAGATTTGTCGCGGCACACTGAAGCTTTCTTT.

V usage is TRBV28 and J usage is TRBJ2-5; 8 positions match TRBD1. V lost 2 bases, J lost 7 bases, and 12 bases stayed unmatched. Germline V lookup: CDR1 MDHEN, CDR2 SYDVKM. CDR3 length equals 16 residues. The CDR3 DNA reads TGTGCCAGCAGTTTAGGTTTTGGGACAGGTTTATTGACCCAGTACTTC. This gives the protein CASSLGFGTGLLTQYF.

This chain connects TRBV5-8 to TRBJ1-1, with a weak D call TRBD1 (5 bases). This CDR3 contains 15 residues. V dropped 2 bases and J dropped 4 bases, with 15 bases sitting between them. The germline V gene has CDR1 SGHTS and CDR2 YDEGEE. DNA of the CDR3: TGTGCCAGCAGCTTTCTTCCCAGGGTGGGCACTGAAGCTTTCTTT. This gives the protein CASSFLPRVGTEAFF.

This chain connects TRBV25-1 to TRBJ2-1; the match to TRBD2 covers 8 bases. The germline CDR1 and CDR2 sequences are MGHDK and SYGVNS. The CDR3 consists of 15 residues. The junction had 5 bases not matched to a gene; V was cut back by 3 bases and J by 4 bases. As DNA, the CDR3 is TGTGCCAGCAGTGATACAGGCGGGGGGTACAATGAGCAGTTCTTC. Its translation is CASSDTGGGYNEQFF.

This rearrangement joins TRBV28 to TRBJ2-6, with 7 positions matching TRBD2. V dropped 5 bases and J dropped 0; count of bases not matched to a gene: 7. There are 17 residues in the CDR3. Germline V gene lookup returns CDR1 MDHEN and CDR2 SYDVKM. In DNA, the CDR3 is TGTGCCAGCAGTACGGGGGAGGGGAGCTCTGGGGCCAACGTCCTGACTTTC. It codes for CASSTGEGSSGANVLTF.

For this clone: Other nucleotide sequences in the sample specify the same CDR3. The gene calls are TRBV5-1 and TRBJ1-5; D is unclear. Germline V gene lookup returns CDR1 SGHRS and CDR2 YFSETQ. The length of the CDR3 is 13 residues. Trimming shortened V by 2 bases and J by 0 bases, and 3 bases separated the two germline ends. CDR3 bases: TGCGCCAGCAGCTTAGATAGCAATCAGCCCCAGCATTTT. This encodes CASSLDSNQPQHF.

This chain uses TRBV27 with TRBJ2-3; 10 nucleotides line up with TRBD1. There are 15 residues in the CDR3. Unmatched junction bases numbered 4, after V lost 5 bases and J lost 2 bases. The V gene's germline CDR1 is MNHEY and CDR2 SMNVEV (reference sequence). For the CDR3, the DNA is TGTGCCAGCAGTGAGGACAGGGGGATCACAGATACGCAGTATTTT. Translating it yields CASSEDRGITDTQYF.

This rearrangement joins TRBV5-1 to TRBJ2-7, with D tentatively TRBD2 (5 bases). There are 16 residues in the CDR3. Germline CDR1 is SGHRS and CDR2 is YFSETQ. Deletions cut 0 bases from V and 2 bases from J, with 15 bases between. CDR3 protein: CASSLALGSAAYEQYF. For the CDR3, the DNA is TGCGCCAGCAGCTTGGCGTTGGGTAGCGCGGCCTACGAGCAGTACTTC.

The chain uses TRBV27 and TRBJ1-4, with D uncertain. CDR1 and CDR2 from the germline V gene are MNHEY and SMNVEV (reference sequence). V was pared by 5 bases and J by 9 bases, with 16 bases between. CDR3 size: 14 residues. The CDR3: CASSDSGSGKKLFF. DNA of the CDR3: TGTGCCAGCAGTGATTCTGGGTCCGGCAAAAAACTGTTTTTT.

The chain recombines TRBV2 with TRBJ2-7; D is possibly TRBD1 (7 bases). This CDR3 has 17 residues. CDR1 is SNHLY, CDR2 FYNNEI, per germline. Deletions cut 2 bases from V and 1 base from J, with 18 bases between. This chain's CDR3 is CASSELPRRGVSYEQYF. CDR3 bases: TGTGCCAGCAGTGAACTACCCCGCAGGGGGGTTTCCTACGAGCAGTACTTC. The whole variable domain, filled in from reference TRBV2 and TRBJ2-7, reads EPEVTQTPSHQVTQMGQEVILRCVPISNHLYFYWYRQILGQKVEFLVSFYNNEISEKSEIFDDQFSVERPDGSNFTLKIRSTKLEDSAMYFCASSELPRRGVSYEQYFGPGTRLTVT.

The chain carries TRBV11-2 and TRBJ2-5; D is possibly TRBD1 (7 bases). CDR1 and CDR2 (germline): SGHAT, FQNNGV. The V end lost 5 bases, the J end lost 5 bases, and 15 bases lay between the germline ends. This CDR3 is built from 14 residues. This chain's CDR3 is CASSPGGGRETQYF. The CDR3 region has the DNA TGTGCCAGCAGCCCAGGAGGGGGCCGGGAGACCCAGTACTTC.

The gene calls are TRBV28 and TRBJ2-4, with D perhaps matching TRBD1 (6 bases). Germline V gene lookup returns CDR1 MDHEN and CDR2 SYDVKM. V was pared by 5 bases and J by 0 bases, with 14 bases between. The CDR3 runs to 16 residues. The CDR3 sequence is CASSHQQGLAKNIQYF. The CDR3 nucleotides read TGTGCCAGCAGTCACCAACAGGGTCTAGCCAAAAACATTCAGTACTTC. The whole variable domain, filled in from reference TRBV28 and TRBJ2-4, reads DVKVTQSSRYLVKRTGEKVFLECVQDMDHENMFWYRQDPGLGLRLIYFSYDVKMKEKGDIPEGYSVSREKKERFSLILESASTNQTSMYLCASSHQQGLAKNIQYFGAGTRLSVL.

The chain is built from TRBV5-6 and TRBJ1-1; 7 positions match TRBD1. The CDR3 extends over 13 amino acids. Losses at the gene ends were 5 bases for V and 4 bases for J; bases not matched to a gene: 5. Per germline, CDR1 SGHDT and CDR2 YYEEEE. The CDR3 DNA reads as TGTGCCAGCAGTAACAGGGGTGGCACTGAAGCTTTCTTT. Protein: CASSNRGGTEAFF.

The chain couples TRBV4-3 to TRBJ2-7, with no clear D. The V and J ends lost 0 bases and 2 bases respectively, with 11 bases between them. CDR3 length equals 15 residues. Germline CDR1 reads LGHNA; CDR2 reads YSLEER. The chain's CDR3 is CASSQDSSQPYEQYF. CDR3 DNA: TGCGCCAGCAGCCAAGACAGTAGCCAGCCCTACGAGCAGTACTTC.

V gene TRBV6-5 combines with J gene TRBJ2-7, with TRBD2 matching over 8 bases. This CDR3 spans 12 amino acids. Germline CDR1 and CDR2: MNHEY and SVGAGI. V gave up 7 bases and J gave up 2 bases; unmatched junction bases: 1. The CDR3 reads CASTGGAYEQYF. In DNA form, the CDR3 reads TGTGCCAGCACGGGGGGGGCCTACGAGCAGTACTTC.

This clone appeared a few times. This rearrangement joins TRBV14 to TRBJ2-5; D possibly matches TRBD1 or TRBD2 (5 bases each). There are 17 residues in the CDR3. The germline gives CDR1 SGHDN, CDR2 FVKESK. The germline V and J ends were trimmed by 4 bases and 4 bases, with 22 bases remaining between them. The DNA of the CDR3 is TGTGCCAGCAGCCCACGGCGGACAAGAGGGAGAGGAGAGACCCAGTACTTC. Translating it yields CASSPRRTRGRGETQYF. The entire variable domain, with the rest obtained from reference TRBV14 and TRBJ2-5, is as follows: EAGVTQFPSHSVIEKGQTVTLRCDPISGHDNLYWYRRVMGKEIKFLLHFVKESKQDESGMPNNRFLAERTGGTYSTLKVQPAELEDSGVYFCASSPRRTRGRGETQYFGPGTRLLVL.

The chain joins TRBV19 to TRBJ1-2, with D possibly TRBD1 on 5 matching bases. The CDR3 sequence is 17 residues long. Trimming took off 6 bases at V and 0 bases at J, with 20 bases between the two ends. Germline CDR1 LNHDA, CDR2 SQIVND (reference sequence). CDR3 loop: CASSQLGEVVPNYGYTF. The CDR3 region has the DNA TGTGCCAGTAGCCAATTAGGGGAGGTCGTGCCTAACTATGGCTACACCTTC.

The J gene is TRBJ2-3, the V gene TRBV4-2; 11 bases agree with TRBD2. Germline V gene lookup returns CDR1 LGHNA and CDR2 YNFKEQ. The CDR3 has 20 residues. V dropped 1 base and J dropped 4; count of bases not matched to a gene: 16. This CDR3 reads CASSQAPPILAGEGADTQYF. CDR3 nucleotides: TGTGCCAGCAGCCAAGCCCCGCCGATACTAGCGGGAGAAGGTGCAGATACGCAGTATTTT.

The chain uses TRBV9 and TRBJ2-2; D perhaps matches TRBD2 (6 bases). Germline V gives CDR1 SGDLS, CDR2 YYNGEE. V lost 3 bases to trimming and J lost 6 bases, with 15 bases between them. The CDR3 extends over 15 amino acids. CDR3 sequence (DNA): TGTGCCAGCAGCGGCAGCGGGTTCGGTGCCGGGGAGCTGTTTTTT. This codes for CASSGSGFGAGELFF.